Included here is one T cell receptor (beta chain) sequence, with context. Germline CDR1 MGHDK, CDR2 SYGVNS. Trimming stripped 6 bases from V and 10 bases from J, with 19 bases between. This CDR3 contains 14 residues. The second PCR ran about 6 to 12 cycles with a sample-barcoded 5' primer and J-beta primers. TCRdb analysed the 5' RACE reads with MiXCR anew, one entry per CDR3 protein. This sample has about 2 million distinct CDR3 sequences, with roughly 52% found just once. This record comes from a study of blood T cells in healthy people across ages. This TCR derives from a woman aged 40 to 49 in good health. The material sequenced was blood. The rearrangement uses TRBV25-1 and TRBJ2-1, with D possibly called TRBD1 or TRBD2 (5 bases each). The CDR3 is CASSGAGGFSEQFF. In DNA, the CDR3 is TGTGCCAGCAGCGGGGCAGGAGGTTTTAGCGAGCAGTTCTTC.